This T cell receptor (beta chain) was retrieved from a study of human thymus T cells. General study points: Related reports documented highly overlapping thymic repertoires among unrelated individuals.

Resections were taken during corrective heart surgery, and the thymus tissue came from these. The donors were infants in Finland with congenital heart defects, otherwise immunologically healthy. Germline trimming cut 6 bases from V and 6 bases from J; bases unmatched to any gene: 9. Germline CDR1 and CDR2: SGHDN and FVKESK. The CDR3 totals 14 residues. Here immunoSEQ multiplex PCR was the method, and the copy in TCRdb shows in-frame clones only, minus some. The table has under 150,000 clones, 90% to 95% seen once. Comment on this clone: Antigen unknown.

Sample: thymus tissue. This clonotype was obtained from a boy younger than two with a congenital heart defect but otherwise immunologically healthy. The rearrangement uses TRBV14 and TRBJ2-7; TRBD1 matches 9 bases. This chain's CDR3 is CASRCRTGDAEQYF. The DNA of the CDR3 is TGTGCCAGCAGGTGTCGGACAGGGGATGCCGAGCAGTACTTC.